The rows below give T cell receptor beta chains drawn from one sample of a study of T cell responses to AZD1222 COVID-19 vaccine. Sequencing used immunoSEQ multiplex PCR; TCRdb keeps in-frame clones, though not all of them. The data contain 99,000 or so clones, approximately 89% of them seen just once; the ten biggest clones take up around 8.7%. The sample consisted of peripheral blood, taken on day 0 of AZD1222 vaccination. These receptors all stem from an adult in good health. The CDR3 runs from the conserved cysteine through the conserved F or W. Each record gives: J gene, D gene, V gene, clone size, CDR3 DNA, CDR3 protein. A D gene is named only where the DNA matches it firmly. Clone size is given for some rows only: seen once, a few or many times, or a class if the clone is expanded.

>TRBJ2-7|-|TRBV9|-
TGTGCCAGCAGCGTAGGAACGGGACAAGGGTCGAGGGGTGCCTACGAGCAGTACTTC
CASSVGTGQGSRGAYEQYF
>TRBJ1-4|-|TRBV28|-
TGTGCCAGCAGTCTGGAGGTCGCAACTAATGAAAAACTGTTTTTT
CASSLEVATNEKLFF
>TRBJ2-1|-|TRBV28|-
TGTGCCAGCAGTTTACCGGCGGTTAATGAGCAGTTCTTC
CASSLPAVNEQFF
>TRBJ2-2|-|TRBV18|-
TGTGCCAGCTCACCTCAACAGGGTCGGGACACCGGGGAGCTGTTTTTT
CASSPQQGRDTGELFF
>TRBJ2-5|-|TRBV18|-
TGTGCCAGCTCACGAGGAGGGAAAGAGACCCAGTACTTC
CASSRGGKETQYF
>TRBJ1-2|TRBD1|TRBV30|-
TGTGCCTGGATGGGACAGGTGGACTTCTATGGCTACACCTTC
CAWMGQVDFYGYTF
>TRBJ2-7|-|TRBV20-1|-
TGCAGTGCTAGTTCCCGGAGGAGCTCCTACGAGCAGTACTTC
CSASSRRSSYEQYF
>TRBJ1-5|-|TRBV10-2|-
TGCGCCAGCAGTGAACCAGGGTCAAAAAATCAGCCCCAGCATTTT
CASSEPGSKNQPQHF
>TRBJ2-7|-|TRBV6-2/TRBV6-3|-
TGTGCCAGCAGTTACTCGATCGAACCGGGGCAGCTAAGCTACGAGCAGTACTTC
CASSYSIEPGQLSYEQYF
>TRBJ2-1|TRBD1|TRBV27|-
TGTGCCAGCACCCCGGGACAGGGCGATGAGCAGTTCTTC
CASTPGQGDEQFF
>TRBJ2-1|TRBD2|TRBV7-8|-
TGTGCCAGCAGCTTAGGGACTAGCGGGGGGGACAATGAGCAGTTCTTC
CASSLGTSGGDNEQFF
>TRBJ2-6|-|TRBV2|-
TGTGCCAGCAGTGGGGACACCTCCTCTGGGGCCAACGTCCTGACTTTC
CASSGDTSSGANVLTF
>TRBJ1-5|-|TRBV6-2/TRBV6-3|-
TGTGCCAGCAGTCCGATGATTGGGGCGGGGGGAAACCAGCCCCAGCATTTT
CASSPMIGAGGNQPQHF
>TRBJ1-1|-|TRBV25-1|-
TGTGCCAGCAGTGGGGGGGGTAACACTGAAGCTTTCTTT
CASSGGGNTEAFF
>TRBJ2-1|TRBD2|TRBV10-1|-
TGCGCCAGCAGTGAGTCGAGCGGGAGGGCAGGCAATGAGCAGTTCTTC
CASSESSGRAGNEQFF
>TRBJ1-4|-|TRBV28|-
TGTGCCAGCAGTTTGGGGCTGGGGTGGGCAACTAATGAAAAACTGTTTTTT
CASSLGLGWATNEKLFF
>TRBJ1-2|-|TRBV9|-
TGTGCCAGCAGCGTAACCGGGACGGCTGTTAACTATGGCTACACCTTC
CASSVTGTAVNYGYTF
>TRBJ2-5|-|TRBV11-3|-
TGTGCCAGCAGCGCTAGTATCGGGGAGACCCAGTACTTC
CASSASIGETQYF
>TRBJ1-2|-|TRBV6-5|-
TGTGCCAGCAGTTTTCAGGGTAGGGTCAACTATGGCTACACCTTC
CASSFQGRVNYGYTF
>TRBJ1-5|-|TRBV11-3|-
TGTGCCAGCACGGCAGGGAGTCAGCCCCAGCATTTT
CASTAGSQPQHF
>TRBJ1-4|-|TRBV5-1|-
TGCGCCAGCAGCCTAGGGGGATCGGGTGAAAAACTGTTTTTT
CASSLGGSGEKLFF
>TRBJ1-4|-|TRBV28|few
TGTGCCAGCAGTTTGGACGGCGGGACTAATGAAAAACTGTTTTTT
CASSLDGGTNEKLFF
>TRBJ2-4|TRBD1|TRBV28|-
TGTGCCAGCAGTTTGGGTAGCGGACAGGGTGACATTCAGTACTTC
CASSLGSGQGDIQYF
>TRBJ2-7|-|TRBV4-2|-
TGTGCCAGCAGCCAAGAGAACCCACCGTACGAGCAGTACTTC
CASSQENPPYEQYF
>TRBJ1-2|TRBD1|TRBV24-1|-
TGTGCCACCAGTGACCGGACAGGGGCGAGTATCGGCTACACCTTC
CATSDRTGASIGYTF